Presented here are 26 T cell receptor beta chains from one specimen sequenced in a study of blood T cell repertoires in COVID-19 (dated by TCRdb to about 2020). The library was generated by the immunoSEQ multiplex PCR assay. Held by TCRdb, this immuneACCESS table contains in-frame sequences only and omits some clones. Under half of the omission traces to an unresolved V gene where checked; the cause of the rest is unknown. The sample yields about 280,000 clones; roughly 89% were counted once. The ten largest clones take up approximately 5.7% of the sample. Sequences were obtained from PBMCs or T cells enriched from blood (not recorded which). All receptors derive from a middle-aged woman who had recovered from COVID-19.

This clone was found once. The V gene is TRBV27, the J gene TRBJ2-7, with 10 bases identical to TRBD1. The V segment lost 6 bases and the J segment 3 bases; nucleotides outside the gene matches: 8. Germline V gene sequence: CDR1 MNHEY, CDR2 SMNVEV (reference sequence). The CDR3 contains 15 residues. CDR3 protein: CASSFFRDRGYEQYF. CDR3 nucleotides: TGTGCCAGCAGCTTTTTTCGGGACAGGGGCTACGAGCAGTACTTC.

This chain links TRBV6-2 or TRBV6-3 with TRBJ1-4; D perhaps matches TRBD1 (5 bases). The CDR3 runs to 15 residues. V was clipped by 2 bases and J by 5 bases, with 12 bases between them. CDR1 and CDR2 (germline): MNHEY, SVGEGT. The CDR3 loop reads CASSYAGTVNEKLFF. CDR3 sequence (DNA): TGTGCCAGCAGTTACGCGGGGACGGTGAATGAAAAACTGTTTTTT.

This clone was recorded a few times. The gene calls are TRBV6-2 or TRBV6-3 and TRBJ2-1, with TRBD2 identical over 12 bases. V was pared by 5 bases and J by 9 bases, with 8 bases of the junction left unmatched. This CDR3 is 15 amino acids long. Germline CDR1 reads MNHEY; CDR2 reads SVGEGT. The CDR3 coding sequence is TGTGCCAGCAGTCCCACTAGCGGGAGGATCAGTGAGCAGTTCTTC. As protein: CASSPTSGRISEQFF.

The chain is built from TRBV7-2 and TRBJ1-4; 7 bases align to TRBD1. The CDR3 runs to 16 residues. Germline V gene sequence: CDR1 SGHTA, CDR2 FQGNSA. Losses at the gene ends were 1 base for V and 7 bases for J; bases not matched to a gene: 9. The CDR3 here is CASSLETGTAVEKLFF. The CDR3 DNA sequence: TGTGCCAGCAGCTTAGAAACCGGGACAGCGGTTGAAAAACTGTTTTTT.

The V and J genes are TRBV7-2 and TRBJ2-7; TRBD2 matches at 11 bases. The CDR3 extends over 15 amino acids. Unmatched junction bases numbered 9, after V lost 5 bases and J lost 6 bases. From germline, CDR1 is SGHTA and CDR2 FQGNSA. CDR3 DNA: TGTGCCAGCAGCGCCCCGACTAGCGGGACCCGCGAGCAGTACTTC. This translates into CASSAPTSGTREQYF.

The chain couples TRBV27 to TRBJ2-5; 7 nucleotides line up with TRBD2. V dropped 8 bases and J dropped 5; count of bases not matched to a gene: 14. Germline assignment: CDR1 MNHEY and CDR2 SMNVEV (reference sequence). The CDR3 totals 15 residues. CDR3 nucleotide sequence: TGTGCCAGCCTCCGGACGGGGGGAAGCTTGGAGACCCAGTACTTC. This translates into CASLRTGGSLETQYF.

This clone came up once. This chain links TRBV7-2 with TRBJ2-1; D is possibly TRBD2 (5 bases). V lost 0 bases to trimming and J lost 7 bases, with 7 bases between them. Germline V gene data show CDR1 as SGHTA and CDR2 as FQGNSA. The CDR3 covers 13 residues. CDR3 residues: CASSLARLNEQFF. In nucleotides, the CDR3 is TGTGCCAGCAGCTTAGCTAGACTAAATGAGCAGTTCTTC.

The chain recombines TRBV7-9 with TRBJ1-2; 8 positions agree with TRBD1. After removal of 1 base from V and 2 bases from J, the junction contained 6 bases not matched to a gene. The CDR3 loop spans 16 amino acids. CDR1 and CDR2 (germline): SEHNR, FQNEAQ (reference sequence). DNA of the CDR3: TGTGCCAGCAGCTTAGGGGGACAGGCCCCGAACTATGGCTACACCTTC. It codes for CASSLGGQAPNYGYTF.

The gene calls are TRBV7-2 and TRBJ1-2; a weak D match, TRBD1 (5 bases). The germline CDR1 and CDR2 sequences are SGHTA and FQGNSA. This CDR3 has 14 residues. The germline V and J ends were trimmed by 5 bases and 4 bases, with 14 bases remaining between them. The CDR3 region has the DNA TGTGCCAGCAGCCCTGGGGCTGACCTCTATGGCTACACCTTC. Translated, it gives CASSPGADLYGYTF.

This clone occurred once. This chain joins TRBV7-8 and TRBJ2-2; 9 nucleotides align to TRBD2. Germline trimming cut 5 bases from V and 7 bases from J; bases unmatched to any gene: 11. Looked up from germline, CDR1 is SGHVS and CDR2 is FQNEAQ. This CDR3 region has 16 residues. CDR3 coding DNA: TGTGCCAGCAGCCCCGGTGGTAGCGGGAGAATCGGGGAGCTGTTTTTT. Amino acid sequence: CASSPGGSGRIGELFF.

This clone was recorded once. V and J are TRBV5-1 and TRBJ1-3; D might be TRBD1 (5 bases). V lost 4 bases and J lost 2, with 10 bases in between. The CDR3 spans 14 residues. Germline V CDR1 and CDR2: SGHRS, YFSETQ. The CDR3 region is CASSGGTPGNTIYF. The CDR3, as DNA: TGCGCCAGCAGCGGCGGGACTCCTGGAAACACCATATATTTT.

The chain carries TRBV18 and TRBJ2-6; tentative D call: TRBD1 (5 bases). The CDR3 is made up of 15 amino acids. The germline gives CDR1 KGHSH, CDR2 LQKENI. The V gene lost 6 bases and the J gene lost 0 bases, with 9 bases spanning the gap. The CDR3 DNA sequence: TGTGCCAGCTCCCCTACAGGCTCTGGGGCCAACGTCCTGACTTTC. This encodes CASSPTGSGANVLTF.

The V and J genes are TRBV27 and TRBJ1-1; TRBD1 might be the D (5 bases). V was clipped by 5 bases and J by 1 base, with 17 bases between them. This CDR3 has 16 residues. Germline CDR1 is MNHEY and CDR2 is SMNVEV (reference sequence). CDR3 sequence reads: CASSPALGRANTEAFF. CDR3 bases: TGTGCCAGCAGTCCCGCTTTGGGCAGGGCGAACACTGAAGCTTTCTTT.

The CDR3 reads CASSIRDWANIQYF. The CDR3 DNA sequence: TGTGCCAGCAGTATCCGGGACTGGGCAAACATTCAGTACTTC. This chain joins TRBV28 and TRBJ2-4; D might be TRBD2 (6 bases). Germline values: CDR1 MDHEN, CDR2 SYDVKM. The CDR3 is 14 amino acids. The germline V and J ends were trimmed by 5 bases and 6 bases, with 14 bases remaining between them. The full variable domain, rest sourced from reference TRBV28 and TRBJ2-4, is DVKVTQSSRYLVKRTGEKVFLECVQDMDHENMFWYRQDPGLGLRLIYFSYDVKMKEKGDIPEGYSVSREKKERFSLILESASTNQTSMYLCASSIRDWANIQYFGAGTRLSVL.

Turning to this clone: One junction end disagrees with the germline gene, perhaps due to a read error. The chain employs TRBV5-6 and TRBJ2-1; tentatively, D is TRBD1 (6 bases). CDR1 SGHDT and CDR2 YYEEEE come from the germline V gene. The CDR3 runs 16 residues. CDR3 nucleotide sequence: TGTGCCAGCAGCTCCCGGACGAGGGGGTGGTACAGTGAGCAGTTCTTC. As protein: CASSSRTRGWYSEQFF.

The gene calls are TRBV5-8 and TRBJ2-1, with no clear D. The CDR3 runs to 12 residues. The germline V and J ends were trimmed by 7 bases and 7 bases, with 12 bases remaining between them. Germline values: CDR1 SGHTS, CDR2 YDEGEE. The DNA for the CDR3 is TGTGCCAGCCGTTATTTCAGGAATGAGCAGTTCTTC. Its protein product is CASRYFRNEQFF.

CDR3 loop: CASSSQQGVGEQYF. The CDR3 nucleotides read TGTGCCAGCAGCTCCCAACAGGGAGTAGGCGAGCAGTACTTC. This chain joins TRBV11-2 and TRBJ2-7; a weak D match, TRBD1 (6 bases). Germline V gene sequence: CDR1 SGHAT, CDR2 FQNNGV. The CDR3 extends over 14 amino acids. V lost 4 bases to trimming and J lost 6 bases, with 16 bases between them.

The V gene is TRBV28, the J gene TRBJ2-7, with a possible D match to TRBD1 (5 bases). The CDR3 sequence is 13 residues long. V was clipped by 7 bases and J by 2 bases, with 12 bases between them. Germline lookup yields CDR1 MDHEN and CDR2 SYDVKM. The CDR3 protein is CASKQGSPYEQYF. CDR3 bases: TGTGCCAGCAAGCAGGGATCCCCCTACGAGCAGTACTTC.

The chain combines TRBV27 with TRBJ2-1; 12 nucleotides agree with TRBD2. CDR1 and CDR2 from the germline V gene are MNHEY and SMNVEV (reference sequence). Losses at the gene ends were 7 bases for V and 7 bases for J; bases not matched to a gene: 17. The CDR3 has 18 amino acids. CDR3 amino acids: CASTKRGTWTSGNNEQFF. As DNA, the CDR3 is TGTGCCAGCACTAAGAGGGGTACATGGACTAGCGGGAATAATGAGCAGTTCTTC.

This clone was seen once. The chain couples TRBV6-5 to TRBJ2-5; D possibly corresponds to TRBD1 (6 bases). Germline lookup yields CDR1 MNHEY and CDR2 SVGAGI. CDR3 length: 14 residues. Trimming cost V 6 bases and J 3 bases, with 14 bases left between them. The CDR3 region has the DNA TGTGCCAGCAGGGCTTTGGGGGCTAAAGAGACCCAGTACTTC. Translated: CASRALGAKETQYF.

CDR3 bases: TGTGCCAGCAGTTTATTGACAGGGGGCGCGGGCGGCAATCAGCCCCAGCATTTT. Its protein is CASSLLTGGAGGNQPQHF. This chain links TRBV28 with TRBJ1-5, with TRBD1 matching over 10 bases. This CDR3 comprises 18 residues. Trimming cost V 1 base and J 2 bases; bases outside gene matches: 8. Germline V lookup: CDR1 MDHEN, CDR2 SYDVKM.

The chain recombines TRBV2 with TRBJ1-5; 8 bases line up with TRBD1. The CDR3 sequence is 13 residues long. In germline, CDR1 is SNHLY, CDR2 FYNNEI. V gave up 8 bases and J gave up 6 bases; unmatched junction bases: 6. CDR3 residues: CASRTGNAQPQHF. The DNA of the CDR3 is TGTGCCAGCCGGACAGGGAACGCTCAGCCCCAGCATTTT.

The chain is built from TRBV7-2 and TRBJ1-3, with D uncertain. Germline V gene lookup returns CDR1 SGHTA and CDR2 FQGNSA. This CDR3 contains 14 residues. V was clipped by 4 bases and J by 0 bases, with 7 bases between them. The CDR3 DNA is TGTGCCAGCAGCTCACAACCCTCTGGAAACACCATATATTTT. Translated, it gives CASSSQPSGNTIYF.

The chain recombines TRBV28 with TRBJ2-5; 7 nucleotides line up with TRBD1. Per germline, CDR1 MDHEN and CDR2 SYDVKM. V was clipped by 4 bases and J by 1 base; unmatched bases: 6. The CDR3 length is 15 residues. The CDR3 DNA sequence: TGTGCCAGCAGTTCGAGCCGGGACAGCCAAGAGACCCAGTACTTC. This translates into CASSSSRDSQETQYF.

V usage is TRBV5-1 and J usage is TRBJ2-5, with 9 bases lining up with TRBD1. The germline CDR1 and CDR2 sequences are SGHRS and YFSETQ. V lost 4 bases and J lost 3; bases outside the gene matches: 7. The CDR3 covers 15 residues. The CDR3 spells CASSPRDRAKETQYF. The CDR3 DNA follows: TGCGCCAGCAGCCCCCGGGACAGGGCTAAAGAGACCCAGTACTTC.

The genes are TRBV12-5 and TRBJ2-3, with TRBD2 as a possible D gene (6 bases). From germline, CDR1 is LGHNT and CDR2 FRNRAP. The ends were cut back, 5 bases at V and 6 bases at J, with 12 bases in the middle. This CDR3 spans 13 amino acids. The DNA of the CDR3 is TGTGCTAGTGGTCCGGGCGGGGTCGATACGCAGTATTTT. Translation gives CASGPGGVDTQYF. The whole variable domain, filled in from reference TRBV12-5 and TRBJ2-3, reads DARVTQTPRHKVTEMGQEVTMRCQPILGHNTVFWYRQTMMQGLELLAYFRNRAPLDDSGMPKDRFSAEMPDATLATLKIQPSEPRDSAVYFCASGPGGVDTQYFGPGTRLTVL.